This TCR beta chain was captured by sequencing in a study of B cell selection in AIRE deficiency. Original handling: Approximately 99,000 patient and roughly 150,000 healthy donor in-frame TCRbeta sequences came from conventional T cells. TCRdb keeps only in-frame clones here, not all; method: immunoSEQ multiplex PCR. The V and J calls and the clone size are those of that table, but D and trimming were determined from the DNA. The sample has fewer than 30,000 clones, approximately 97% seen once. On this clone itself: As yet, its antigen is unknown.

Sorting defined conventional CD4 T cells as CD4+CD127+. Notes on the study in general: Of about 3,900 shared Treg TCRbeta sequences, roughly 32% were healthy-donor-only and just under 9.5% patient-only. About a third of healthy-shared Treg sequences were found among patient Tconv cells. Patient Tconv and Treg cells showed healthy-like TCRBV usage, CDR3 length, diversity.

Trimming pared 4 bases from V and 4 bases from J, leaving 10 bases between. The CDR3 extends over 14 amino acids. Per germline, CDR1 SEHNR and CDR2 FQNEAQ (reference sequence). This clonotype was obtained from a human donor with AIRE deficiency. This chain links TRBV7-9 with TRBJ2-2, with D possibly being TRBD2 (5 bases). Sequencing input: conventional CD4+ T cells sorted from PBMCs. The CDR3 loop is CASSSNAGTGELFF. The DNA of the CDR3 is TGTGCCAGCAGCTCTAACGCGGGCACCGGGGAGCTGTTTTTT.